One and the same sample provided the 12 T cell receptor beta chains below, sequenced in a study of blood T cell repertoires in COVID-19. Produced via immunoSEQ multiplex PCR; TCRdb's table is partial and in-frame only. The data contain about 250,000 clones, around three quarters of them singletons. Sequencing was performed on peripheral blood. The receptors derive from a woman aged 80 or over with acute or convalescent COVID-19.

V usage is TRBV3-1 (or the pseudogene TRBV3-2) and J usage is TRBJ1-1; no definite D call. Trimming shortened V by 3 bases and J by 7 bases, and 9 bases separated the two germline ends. CDR1 LGHDT and CDR2 YNNKEL come from the germline V gene (reference sequence). This CDR3 comprises 12 residues. This chain's CDR3 is CASSQAGGEAFF. The CDR3 DNA follows: TGTGCCAGCAGCCAGGCGGGAGGTGAAGCTTTCTTT.

The V call is TRBV6-5, the J call TRBJ1-2; D uncertain. The V gene's germline CDR1 is MNHEY and CDR2 SVGAGI. The CDR3 sequence is 14 residues long. V was shortened by 0 bases and J by 4 bases, with 9 bases between the two germline ends. The chain's CDR3 is CASSYSTRSYGYTF. The DNA of the CDR3 is TGTGCCAGCAGTTACTCGACACGCTCCTATGGCTACACCTTC.

The V call is TRBV18, the J call TRBJ1-2; D gene unclear. Germline V gives CDR1 KGHSH, CDR2 LQKENI. This CDR3 spans 18 amino acids. V was shortened by 2 bases and J by 0 bases, with 19 bases between the two germline ends. The CDR3 reads CASSPSVGGILANYGYTF. The CDR3 DNA reads TGTGCCAGCTCACCATCGGTAGGCGGGATTCTTGCTAACTATGGCTACACCTTC.

J is TRBJ2-2 and V is TRBV5-1; 8 bases match TRBD1. J gave up 2 bases and V 0 bases, and 3 bases lay outside the gene matches. CDR3 length: 16 amino acids. Germline values: CDR1 SGHRS, CDR2 YFSETQ. Here the CDR3 reads CASSLVTGANTGELFF. Written as DNA, the CDR3 is TGCGCCAGCAGCTTGGTGACAGGGGCTAACACCGGGGAGCTGTTTTTT.

The V call is TRBV19, the J call TRBJ1-1; no clear D. The V gene's germline CDR1 is LNHDA and CDR2 SQIVND (reference sequence). Trimming pared 8 bases from V and 7 bases from J, leaving 14 bases between. This CDR3 is 12 amino acids long. The CDR3 coding sequence is TGTGCCAGTCACTACGGAACCCTTGAAGCTTTCTTT. Its protein product is CASHYGTLEAFF.

The chain links TRBV3-1 (or the pseudogene TRBV3-2) to TRBJ1-6; TRBD1 is a possible D gene (5 bases). The V and J ends lost 3 bases and 7 bases respectively, with 13 bases between them. Germline lookup yields CDR1 LGHDT and CDR2 YNNKEL (reference sequence). This CDR3 is built from 15 residues. The CDR3 sequence: CASSHGGAGNSPLHF. In DNA, the CDR3 is TGTGCCAGCAGCCACGGAGGGGCGGGAAATTCACCCCTCCACTTT.

V and J are TRBV6-1 and TRBJ2-5; D may be TRBD1 (6 bases). The CDR3 has 16 amino acids. With 2 bases removed from V and 4 bases from J, the gap between germline ends came to 17 bases. Germline-derived CDR1 and CDR2 are MNHNS and SASEGT. The CDR3 DNA reads TGTGCCAGCAGTGAAATGAGTAGGCAGGGGAGAGAGACCCAGTACTTC. Translation gives CASSEMSRQGRETQYF.

The chain couples TRBV6-6 to TRBJ1-2, with D perhaps matching TRBD1 (5 bases). V lost 2 bases and J 6 bases, leaving 13 bases between the germline ends. From germline, CDR1 is MNHNY and CDR2 SVGAGI (reference sequence). The CDR3 runs to 14 residues. This CDR3 reads CASSYDVGRHGYTF. The CDR3 coding sequence is TGTGCCAGCAGTTACGATGTGGGGCGGCATGGCTACACCTTC.

The rearrangement uses TRBV5-6 and TRBJ2-2; TRBD1 matches at 7 bases. Germline trimming cut 5 bases from V and 2 bases from J; bases unmatched to any gene: 6. CDR3 size: 15 residues. Per germline, CDR1 SGHDT and CDR2 YYEEEE. The DNA of the CDR3 is TGTGCCAGCAGGAGGCAGGGGGTTAACACCGGGGAGCTGTTTTTT. Translation gives CASRRQGVNTGELFF.

There are a few counts of this clone. This sequence joins TRBV18 and TRBJ1-1; 7 bases agree with TRBD1. Germline CDR1 and CDR2: KGHSH and LQKENI. Trimming at V came to 4 bases and at J to 4 bases, leaving 6 bases not matched to a gene. The CDR3 contains 14 residues. CDR3 DNA: TGTGCCAGCTCACAGGGGGCAGGAGGCACTGAAGCTTTCTTT. Protein product: CASSQGAGGTEAFF.

V usage is TRBV6-6 and J usage is TRBJ1-2; D gene ambiguous. The germline gives CDR1 MNHNY, CDR2 SVGAGI (reference sequence). This CDR3 has 13 residues. V was cut by 2 bases and J by 4 bases, with 8 bases left in between. The chain's CDR3 is CASSYPTVYGYTF. DNA for the CDR3: TGTGCCAGCAGTTACCCCACAGTCTATGGCTACACCTTC.

This clone showed up just once. The chain is built from TRBV29-1 and TRBJ1-2; 8 bases match TRBD1. The J segment lost 9 bases and the V segment lost 4 bases, leaving 7 bases of the junction unmatched. This CDR3 comprises 12 residues. In germline, CDR1 is SQVTM, CDR2 ANQGSEA. CDR3 bases: TGCAGCGTTGCGGACAGGGTTAGGAGCTACACCTTC. This translates into CSVADRVRSYTF.